Shown below are 21 T cell receptor beta chains from a single sample sequenced in a study of response to subunit inactivated influenza vaccine. TCRdb redid the calling of the RT-PCR reads with MiXCR, one entry per CDR3 protein. The sample has hundreds of thousands of distinct CDR3 sequences, about 18% seen once; the top ten hold approximately 11%. The sample in question was PBMCs from blood, obtained roughly 5 days after vaccination. The source is a man aged 45 to 65 who received an inactivated influenza vaccine.

This clonotype was counted once. J is TRBJ1-5 and V is TRBV2; TRBD1 might be the D (5 bases). CDR3 size: 15 residues. Germline assignment: CDR1 SNHLY and CDR2 FYNNEI. Trimming pared 3 bases from V and 4 bases from J, leaving 13 bases between. CDR3 sequence: CASSEIGAGNQPQHF. The CDR3 nucleotides read TGTGCCAGCAGTGAGATTGGGGCGGGAAATCAGCCCCAGCATTTT.

The table lists this clonotype with a few counts. CDR3: CASSLSTGYGYTF. In DNA, the CDR3 is TGTGCCAGCAGTCTCAGCACAGGGTATGGCTACACCTTC. The rearrangement joins TRBV12-3 or TRBV12-4 to TRBJ1-2, with D possibly being TRBD1 (6 bases). The germline V and J ends were trimmed by 5 bases and 5 bases, with 12 bases remaining between them. The CDR3 is 13 amino acids.

The rearrangement links TRBV18 to TRBJ2-5; D not resolved. Between the trimmed V and J ends, which lost 3 bases and 2 bases, there was a span of 7 bases. The germline CDR1 and CDR2 sequences are KGHSH and LQKENI. The CDR3 length is 13 residues. The CDR3 DNA reads as TGTGCCAGCTCACCCTGGGAACAAGAGACCCAGTACTTC. Its protein product is CASSPWEQETQYF. Based on the CDR3 plus reference TRBV18 and TRBJ2-5, the full variable domain is NAGVMQNPRHLVRRRGQEARLRCSPMKGHSHVYWYRQLPEEGLKFMVYLQKENIIDESGMPKERFSAEFPKEGPSILRIQQVVRGDSAAYFCASSPWEQETQYFGPGTRLLVL.

The V and J genes are TRBV7-8 and TRBJ2-7, with TRBD1 identical over 8 bases. This CDR3 contains 15 residues. Trimming at V came to 5 bases and at J to 3 bases, leaving 9 bases not matched to a gene. Looked up from germline, CDR1 is SGHVS and CDR2 is FQNEAQ. The CDR3 DNA reads TGTGCCAGCAGCGGCCGGGACAGGACCAGCTACGAGCAGTACTTC. It translates to CASSGRDRTSYEQYF.

The chain employs TRBV7-2 and TRBJ2-4; no firm D call. V lost 1 base and J lost 1, with 8 bases in between. The germline V gene has CDR1 SGHTA and CDR2 FQGNSA. The CDR3 contains 15 residues. The CDR3 spells CASSLEATAKNIQYF. CDR3 DNA sequence: TGTGCCAGCAGCTTAGAAGCCACCGCCAAAAACATTCAGTACTTC.

Only a few counts were recorded for this clonotype. The J gene is TRBJ2-1, the V gene TRBV5-1; TRBD2 matches at 8 bases. This CDR3 spans 15 amino acids. With V trimmed by 0 bases and J by 6 bases, 5 bases remained unmatched. Germline CDR1 is SGHRS and CDR2 is YFSETQ. The CDR3 region has the DNA TGCGCCAGCAGCTTGGAAGGACTAGCTGGCAATGAGCAGTTCTTC. Its translation: CASSLEGLAGNEQFF. The full variable domain, in which reference TRBV5-1 and TRBJ2-1 provide the parts outside the CDR3, is KAGVTQTPRYLIKTRGQQVTLSCSPISGHRSVSWYQQTPGQGLQFLFEYFSETQRNKGNFPGRFSGRQFSNSRSEMNVSTLELGDSALYLCASSLEGLAGNEQFFGPGTRLTVL.

This clonotype turned up a few times. This rearrangement joins TRBV25-1 to TRBJ1-2; D is unresolved. CDR3 length: 14 amino acids. V was clipped by 3 bases and J by 4 bases, with 12 bases between them. Per germline, CDR1 MGHDK and CDR2 SYGVNS. CDR3 region: CASSEPTKAYGYTF. The CDR3 DNA sequence: TGTGCCAGCAGTGAGCCGACAAAGGCCTATGGCTACACCTTC.

The rearrangement links TRBV4-3 to TRBJ2-3; 14 positions agree with TRBD2. This CDR3 is 18 amino acids long. The V gene end was trimmed by 3 bases and the J gene end by 6 bases; junction bases not matched to a gene: 11. Germline CDR1 and CDR2: LGHNA and YSLEER. The CDR3, as DNA: TGCGCCAGCAGCCAGGATTCGGGGACTAGCGGGAGTGGGGATACGCAGTATTTT. Protein sequence: CASSQDSGTSGSGDTQYF.

This chain connects TRBV4-1 to TRBJ2-7, with 10 nucleotides matching TRBD1. CDR1 and CDR2 from the germline V gene are MGHRA and YSYEKL. J gave up 3 bases and V 1 base, and 6 bases lay outside the gene matches. The CDR3 loop spans 16 amino acids. The CDR3 reads CASSQGTGQGFYEQYF. The CDR3 DNA is TGCGCCAGCAGCCAAGGTACGGGACAGGGGTTCTACGAGCAGTACTTC.

This clonotype was seen ten or more times. The rearrangement uses TRBV29-1 and TRBJ2-1, with D tentatively TRBD1 (6 bases). V was pared by 5 bases and J by 9 bases, with 11 bases between. Germline V CDR1 and CDR2: SQVTM, ANQGSEA. The CDR3 covers 11 residues. This chain's CDR3 is CSVQGRGEQFF. CDR3 sequence (DNA): TGCAGCGTTCAGGGCAGGGGTGAGCAGTTCTTC.

This clonotype was seen only a few times. The genes are TRBV12-3 or TRBV12-4 and TRBJ2-7; 7 bases match TRBD1. The V and J ends lost 1 base and 10 bases, in that order; junction bases with no gene match: 7. This CDR3 has 13 residues. The CDR3 nucleotides read TGTGCCAGCAGTTTAGGTGGGGCAGGGGGACAGTACTTC. This gives the protein CASSLGGAGGQYF.

This clonotype was counted at least ten times. The genes are TRBV5-1 and TRBJ1-5, with D tentatively TRBD1 (5 bases). V lost 5 bases and J 3 bases, leaving 9 bases between the germline ends. The CDR3 extends over 13 amino acids. CDR1 and CDR2 (germline): SGHRS, YFSETQ. The CDR3 sequence is CASRGTDNQPQHF. In nucleotides, the CDR3 is TGCGCCAGCAGGGGGACGGACAATCAGCCCCAGCATTTT.

The genes are TRBV20-1 and TRBJ1-5; D perhaps matches TRBD1 (5 bases). V was trimmed by 6 bases and J by 4 bases, leaving 10 bases between them. Germline CDR1 DFQATT, CDR2 SNEGSKA (reference sequence). The CDR3 is 12 residues long. This chain's CDR3 is CSALAGNQPQHF. DNA for the CDR3: TGCAGTGCCCTTGCAGGGAATCAGCCCCAGCATTTT.

This clonotype was found a few times. The genes are TRBV7-6 and TRBJ2-3; no clear D. The CDR3 length is 15 residues. Germline V lookup: CDR1 SGHVS, CDR2 FNYEAQ. V lost 4 bases and J 4 bases, leaving 15 bases between the germline ends. The CDR3 reads CASSSLVSVSDTQYF. CDR3 sequence (DNA): TGTGCCAGCAGCTCCTTAGTGAGCGTATCAGATACGCAGTATTTT.

The chain recombines TRBV10-3 with TRBJ2-1, with D possibly being TRBD1 or TRBD2 (6 bases each). Trimming cost V 4 bases and J 6 bases, with 13 bases left between them. The germline gives CDR1 ENHRY, CDR2 SYGVKD. The CDR3 has 14 residues. CDR3 DNA sequence: TGTGCCATCAGTGGCGGGGCAGGGGTCAATGAGCAGTTCTTC. Protein sequence: CAISGGAGVNEQFF.

The chain uses TRBV6-1 and TRBJ2-7, with 7 positions matching TRBD2. Germline loops: CDR1 MNHNS, CDR2 SASEGT. V was clipped by 10 bases and J by 0 bases; unmatched bases: 6. This CDR3 is 13 amino acids long. The CDR3 sequence is CATRRDYSYEQYF. In DNA form, the CDR3 reads TGTGCCACCCGCCGGGACTACTCCTACGAGCAGTACTTC.

This sequence joins TRBV19 and TRBJ1-5, with D perhaps TRBD1 (5 bases). Germline lookup yields CDR1 LNHDA and CDR2 SQIVND (reference sequence). The CDR3 runs 20 residues. Trimming took off 0 bases at V and 2 bases at J, with 23 bases between the two ends. CDR3 nucleotides: TGTGCCAGTAGTATAGATGAAAGATCCAGGGTCCTGTTTGGCAATCAGCCCCAGCATTTT. Encoded protein: CASSIDERSRVLFGNQPQHF.

This clonotype was found many times. The chain employs TRBV29-1 and TRBJ2-5, with 8 bases lining up with TRBD2. Germline CDR1 reads SQVTM; CDR2 reads ANQGSEA. V trimming: 2 bases; J trimming: 2 bases; junction bases outside the gene matches: 1. The CDR3 contains 13 residues. Here the CDR3 reads CSVERLAQETQYF. The CDR3, as DNA: TGCAGCGTTGAACGACTAGCGCAAGAGACCCAGTACTTC.

J is TRBJ2-7 and V is TRBV4-3; TRBD1 matches 9 bases. CDR1 and CDR2 (germline): LGHNA, YSLEER. The CDR3 totals 16 residues. Trimming at V came to 4 bases and at J to 4 bases, leaving 11 bases not matched to a gene. The CDR3: CASSRGLGTGSYEQYF. The CDR3 DNA reads TGCGCCAGCAGCCGTGGTTTGGGGACAGGGAGTTACGAGCAGTACTTC.

V gene TRBV6-2 or TRBV6-3 combines with J gene TRBJ2-1; weak D call: TRBD1 (5 bases). The CDR3 has 15 amino acids. Germline CDR1 is MNHEY and CDR2 is SVGEGT. V dropped 2 bases and J dropped 0 bases, with 8 bases sitting between them. CDR3 sequence reads: CASSYDSLSYNEQFF. The DNA of the CDR3 is TGTGCCAGCAGTTACGACAGCCTCTCCTACAATGAGCAGTTCTTC.

This clonotype was seen only a few times. The chain combines TRBV20-1 with TRBJ2-1; D is perhaps TRBD2 (5 bases). CDR3 length: 14 residues. Trimming removed 3 bases at V and 5 bases at J, with 14 bases between. From germline, CDR1 is DFQATT and CDR2 SNEGSKA (reference sequence). CDR3 protein: CSARDHSANNEQFF. In DNA, the CDR3 is TGCAGTGCTAGGGACCATAGCGCTAACAATGAGCAGTTCTTC.